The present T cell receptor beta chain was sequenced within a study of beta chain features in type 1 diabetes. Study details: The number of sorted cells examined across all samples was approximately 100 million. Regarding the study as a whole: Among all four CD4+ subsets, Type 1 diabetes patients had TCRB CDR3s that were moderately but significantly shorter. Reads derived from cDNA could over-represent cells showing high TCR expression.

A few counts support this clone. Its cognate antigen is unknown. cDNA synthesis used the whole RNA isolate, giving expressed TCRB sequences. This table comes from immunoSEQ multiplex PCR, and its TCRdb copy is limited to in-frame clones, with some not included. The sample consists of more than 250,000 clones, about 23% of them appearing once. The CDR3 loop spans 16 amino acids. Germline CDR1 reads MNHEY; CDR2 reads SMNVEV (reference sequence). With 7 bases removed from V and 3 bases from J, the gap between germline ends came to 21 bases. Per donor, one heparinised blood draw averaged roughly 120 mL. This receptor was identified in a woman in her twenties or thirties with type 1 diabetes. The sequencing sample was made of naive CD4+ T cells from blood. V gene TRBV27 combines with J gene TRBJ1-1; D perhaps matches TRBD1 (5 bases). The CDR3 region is CASIPLAAGLDTEAFF. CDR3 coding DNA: TGTGCCAGCATTCCCCTAGCCGCGGGACTTGACACTGAAGCTTTCTTT.